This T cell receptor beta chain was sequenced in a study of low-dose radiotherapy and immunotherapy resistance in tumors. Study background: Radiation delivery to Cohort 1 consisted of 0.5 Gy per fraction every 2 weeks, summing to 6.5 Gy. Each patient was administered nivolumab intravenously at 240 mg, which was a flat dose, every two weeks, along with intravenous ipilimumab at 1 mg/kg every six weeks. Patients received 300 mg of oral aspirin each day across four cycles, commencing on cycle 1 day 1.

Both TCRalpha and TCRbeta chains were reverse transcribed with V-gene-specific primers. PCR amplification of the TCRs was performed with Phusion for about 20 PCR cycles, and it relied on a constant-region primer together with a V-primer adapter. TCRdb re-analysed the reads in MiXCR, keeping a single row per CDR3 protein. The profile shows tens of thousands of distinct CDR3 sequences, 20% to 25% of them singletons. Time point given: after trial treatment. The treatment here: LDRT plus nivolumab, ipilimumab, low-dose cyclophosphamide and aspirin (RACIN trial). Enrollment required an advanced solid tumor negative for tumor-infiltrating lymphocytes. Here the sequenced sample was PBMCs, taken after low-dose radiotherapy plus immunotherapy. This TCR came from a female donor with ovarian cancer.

The chain's CDR3 is CASSRWTENTEAFF. For the CDR3, the DNA is TGTGCCAGCAGTAGATGGACGGAGAACACTGAAGCTTTCTTT. This chain links TRBV12-3 or TRBV12-4 with TRBJ1-1, with D hard to call. Between the trimmed V and J ends, which lost 5 bases and 1 base, there was a span of 11 bases. The CDR3 sequence is 14 residues long.